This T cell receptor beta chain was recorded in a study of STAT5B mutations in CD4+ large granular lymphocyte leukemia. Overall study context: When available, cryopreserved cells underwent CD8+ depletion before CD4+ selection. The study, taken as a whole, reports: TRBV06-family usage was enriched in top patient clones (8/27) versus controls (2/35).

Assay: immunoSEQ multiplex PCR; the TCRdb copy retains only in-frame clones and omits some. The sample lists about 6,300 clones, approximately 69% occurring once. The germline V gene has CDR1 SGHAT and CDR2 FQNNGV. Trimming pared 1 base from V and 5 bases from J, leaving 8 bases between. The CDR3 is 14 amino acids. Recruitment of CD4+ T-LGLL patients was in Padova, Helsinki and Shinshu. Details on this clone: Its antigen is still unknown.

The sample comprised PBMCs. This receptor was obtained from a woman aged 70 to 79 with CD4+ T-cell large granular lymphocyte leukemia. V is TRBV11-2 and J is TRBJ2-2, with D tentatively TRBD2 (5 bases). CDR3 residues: CASSLALATGELFF. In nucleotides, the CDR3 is TGTGCCAGCAGCTTAGCCCTAGCAACCGGGGAGCTGTTTTTT.